These T cell receptor beta chains were read from a single sample in a study of control samples from healthy donors and cancer patients. The repertoire was sequenced with immunoSEQ multiplex PCR; TCRdb's copy has only in-frame clones and lacks some. Among some 130,000 clones, just under 95% were seen once, and the ten largest hold 4.5% to 7%. The specimen was blood. All receptors come from a man between 18 and 35 years old in good health. The CDR3 runs from the conserved cysteine through the conserved F or W. A D gene is named only where the DNA matches it firmly. Part of the rows lack a size; the others show once, few, many or a class for expanded clones.

once	TRBV6-2/TRBV6-3	-	TRBJ2-3	CASSSTFLTDTQYF	TGTGCCAGCAGTTCCACATTTCTTACAGATACGCAGTATTTT
-	TRBV18	-	TRBJ1-1	CASSGRNTEAFF	TGTGCCAGCTCGGGACGGAACACTGAAGCTTTCTTT
-	TRBV29-1	TRBD1	TRBJ2-2	CSVVRTGFSGELFF	TGCAGCGTTGTAAGGACAGGGTTCTCCGGGGAGCTGTTTTTT
-	TRBV30	-	TRBJ1-3	CAVKLSGNTIYF	TGTGCCGTCAAGCTCTCTGGAAACACCATATATTTT
-	TRBV6-5	-	TRBJ1-5	CASRRTVGNNQPQHF	TGTGCCAGTAGGAGAACGGTGGGGAACAATCAGCCCCAGCATTTT
-	TRBV6-4	TRBD2	TRBJ2-1	CASSELAGRDEQFF	TGTGCCAGCAGTGAACTAGCGGGCCGAGATGAGCAGTTCTTC
once	TRBV6-5	-	TRBJ2-7	CASNPGTADYEQYF	TGTGCCAGCAACCCCGGGACTGCCGACTACGAGCAGTACTTC
-	TRBV19	-	TRBJ2-1	CASSTSPYNEQFF	TGTGCCAGTAGTACTTCGCCCTACAATGAGCAGTTCTTC
-	TRBV7-2	TRBD1	TRBJ1-2	CASSSRTGPYGYTF	TGTGCCAGCAGCTCGAGGACAGGGCCCTATGGCTACACCTTC
-	TRBV29-1	-	TRBJ2-1	CSVEGSYNEQFF	TGCAGCGTTGAGGGAAGCTACAATGAGCAGTTCTTC
-	TRBV5-1	-	TRBJ2-5	CASSLIGEQETQYF	TGCGCCAGCAGCTTGATAGGGGAACAAGAGACCCAGTACTTC
-	TRBV9	-	TRBJ2-1	CASSEGLAHNEQFF	TGTGCCAGCAGCGAAGGGCTAGCCCACAATGAGCAGTTCTTC
once	TRBV5-4	-	TRBJ2-5	CASSLARPGTGETQYF	TGTGCCAGCAGCTTGGCCCGCCCAGGGACGGGAGAGACCCAGTACTTC
-	TRBV19	-	TRBJ2-7	CASSTRTPISEQYF	TGTGCCAGTAGTACCCGGACTCCAATCTCCGAGCAGTACTTC
-	TRBV5-1	-	TRBJ2-6	CASSFSGAGANVLTF	TGCGCCAGCAGCTTTTCGGGGGCAGGGGCCAACGTCCTGACTTTC
-	TRBV3-1/TRBV3-2	-	TRBJ2-1	CASSGGAMMDEQFF	TGTGCCAGCAGCGGGGGGGCCATGATGGATGAGCAGTTCTTC
-	TRBV6-5	-	TRBJ2-2	CASWGGGTGELFF	TGTGCCAGCTGGGGTGGGGGGACCGGGGAGCTGTTTTTT
-	TRBV9	-	TRBJ2-2	CASRVEGVGTGELFF	TGTGCCAGCCGCGTCGAGGGGGTGGGGACCGGGGAGCTGTTTTTT
few	TRBV5-4	-	TRBJ2-3	CASSSYTRTTDTQYF	TGTGCCAGCAGCTCCTACACTCGGACGACAGATACGCAGTATTTT
-	TRBV15	-	TRBJ2-3	CATKRVRGWGTQYF	TGTGCCACCAAACGAGTGCGAGGGTGGGGTACGCAGTATTTT
-	TRBV11-3	-	TRBJ1-2	CASSYWGGLYYGYTF	TGTGCCAGCAGCTATTGGGGGGGGCTCTACTATGGCTACACCTTC
-	TRBV5-1	-	TRBJ1-1	CASSLATGNTEAFF	TGCGCCAGCAGCTTGGCCACAGGGAACACTGAAGCTTTCTTT
-	TRBV3-1/TRBV3-2	-	TRBJ1-1	CASSPSWDMNTEAFF	TGTGCCAGCAGCCCCTCTTGGGACATGAACACTGAAGCTTTCTTT
-	TRBV1	-	TRBJ2-1	CTSILRGAGNEQFF	TGCACCAGCATCCTCCGGGGGGCGGGCAATGAGCAGTTCTTC
once	TRBV10-3	-	TRBJ1-2	CAISGHTADYGYTF	TGTGCCATCAGTGGTCACACTGCGGACTATGGCTACACCTTC
-	TRBV7-7	-	TRBJ2-7	CASSDTEYNEQYF	TGTGCCAGCAGCGACACAGAATATAACGAGCAGTACTTC
few	TRBV4-2	TRBD1	TRBJ2-5	CASSQGTGDQETQYF	TGTGCCAGCAGCCAAGGGACAGGGGATCAAGAGACCCAGTACTTC
-	TRBV12-3/TRBV12-4	TRBD1	TRBJ1-2	CASTQDRTYGYTF	TGTGCCAGCACCCAGGACAGGACGTATGGCTACACCTTC
-	TRBV6-5	TRBD1	TRBJ1-4	CASSPGQGVQEKLFF	TGTGCCAGCAGCCCGGGACAGGGTGTACAGGAAAAACTGTTTTTT
-	TRBV12-5	TRBD1	TRBJ1-1	CASGLVVTGEGTEAFF	TGTGCTAGTGGTTTGGTGGTGACAGGGGAGGGAACTGAAGCTTTCTTT
-	TRBV18	-	TRBJ2-1	CASSPSRGGANEQFF	TGTGCCAGCTCACCCTCCCGAGGGGGGGCCAATGAGCAGTTCTTC